The entry that follows covers one TCR beta chain sequence. Its antigen is undetermined. The data stem from a study of cytomegalovirus exposure and HLA in healthy donors. General study points: Confirmation was obtained in vitro that a few CMV-associated chains are specific for CMV antigens. Most TCR sequences proved rare, with some public TCRs found in many donors.

The CDR3 is made up of 14 amino acids. J was trimmed by 1 base and V by 9 bases; bases with no gene match: 6. Germline CDR1 and CDR2: LNHDA and SQIVND (reference sequence). Use of 60 Vbeta and 13 Jbeta primers characterized the PCR. Produced via immunoSEQ multiplex PCR; TCRdb's table is partial and in-frame only. Among about 160,000 clones, roughly 80% were seen once, and the ten largest hold about 2%. Each donor's status was that of a healthy bone marrow donor. The chain carries TRBV19 and TRBJ1-1; TRBD1 matches at 9 bases. The sample was PBMCs. The clonotype comes from a human donor in good health. CDR3 DNA sequence: TGTGCCAGCCGGCAGACAGGGGGGAACACTGAAGCTTTCTTT. Translated, it gives CASRQTGGNTEAFF. The full variable domain, with the rest looked up from reference TRBV19 and TRBJ1-1, is DGGITQSPKYLFRKEGQNVTLSCEQNLNHDAMYWYRQDPGQGLRLIYYSQIVNDFQKGDIAEGYSVSREKKESFPLTVTSAQKNPTAFYLCASRQTGGNTEAFFGQGTRLTVV.